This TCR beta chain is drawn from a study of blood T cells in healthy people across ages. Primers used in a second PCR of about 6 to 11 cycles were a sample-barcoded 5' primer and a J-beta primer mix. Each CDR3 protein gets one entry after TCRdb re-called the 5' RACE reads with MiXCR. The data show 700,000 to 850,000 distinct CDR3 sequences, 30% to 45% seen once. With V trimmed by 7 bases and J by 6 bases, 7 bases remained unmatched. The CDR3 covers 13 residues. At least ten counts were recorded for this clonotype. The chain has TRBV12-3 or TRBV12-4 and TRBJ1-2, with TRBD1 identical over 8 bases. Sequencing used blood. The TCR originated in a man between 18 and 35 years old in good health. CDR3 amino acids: CASKAGGGDGYTF. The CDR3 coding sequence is TGTGCCAGCAAGGCAGGGGGCGGGGATGGCTACACCTTC.